This T cell receptor (beta chain) was obtained from a study of OX40 agonist ivuxolimab in advanced cancers. Across the whole study: Clinicians treated patients with ivuxolimab, an agonistic anti-OX40 (CD134) antibody.

Some clones are missing from TCRdb's copy, which holds only in-frame ones; the method was immunoSEQ multiplex PCR. The data show tens of thousands of clones, about nine tenths seen once. Germline-derived CDR1 and CDR2 are SGHNT and YYREEE (reference sequence). CDR3 length: 14 amino acids. The germline V and J ends were trimmed by 3 bases and 5 bases, with 11 bases remaining between them. Source: CD4+ or CD8+ T cells sorted from blood, taken in a trial of the OX40 agonist ivuxolimab. The receptor comes from an adult with an advanced solid tumor such as melanoma, head and neck, liver or kidney cancer. The gene calls are TRBV5-4 and TRBJ1-4; perhaps TRBD1 as D (5 bases). The CDR3 nucleotides are TGTGCCAGCAGCTCCGGGACTCAAAATGAAAAACTGTTTTTT. It is translated as CASSSGTQNEKLFF.